The TCR beta chain under discussion was sequenced for a study of blood T cell repertoires in COVID-19 (dated by TCRdb to the early 2020s). Regarding the research as a whole: Samples from collaborators originated in the United States, Italy and Spain and spanned both the acute and convalescent phases of COVID-19. The prospective study material was composed of cDNA or gDNA derived from T cells, B-cell-depleted T cells, or PBMCs. Samples came from the ongoing ImmuneRACE study (first 160 participants) plus 1,254 subjects from 6 global collaborators. The repertoires were made available in a free public database intended to serve as a resource for research on the immune response to SARS-CoV-2. A de-identified subject ID, COVID-19 status, age in years and sex were almost always included in the sample metadata. The dataset comprised deeply sampled blood TCRbeta repertoires from subjects exposed to, actively infected with, or recovered from COVID-19. Where available, HLA class I and class II types were taken from metadata supplied by the sample provider and were not determined by assay-based typing. Overall study results and their limits: The quantity of clinical and demographic metadata differed by source and by participant and was supplied without curation.

On this clone: The target of this receptor is not known. Per-base quality was not reported, and no clone a single base away is much larger than it.

Trimming at the junction amounts to 6 bases on V and 0 bases on J, and the germline ends lie 9 bases apart. The CDR3, from cysteine to phenylalanine, totals 15 residues. Only CDR3 DNA is held: 45 bases, read in frame from base 1. CDR1 is given as MNHEY and CDR2 as SVGAGI, both from the germline V gene. Each collaborating institution followed its own protocols to collect whole blood in K2EDTA tubes. For TCRbeta analysis, collaborators shipped samples as frozen whole blood, isolated PBMCs, or DNA extracted from either of those sample types. TCRbeta CDR3 regions were amplified from genomic DNA by means of the immunoSEQ Assay, a bias-controlled multiplex PCR. The paper's data handling went like this. The number of nucleated cells in each sample was estimated by amplification of reference gene primers within the assay. To quantify the absolute abundance of each unique TCRbeta CDR3 rearrangement, sequence reads were collapsed and filtered. Productive Simpson clonality was computed per sample as the square root of Simpson's diversity index over productive rearrangements. TCRdb obtained this table from immuneACCESS and retained in-frame rearrangements with V and J assigned. These tables miss some clones; where compared with another copy, unresolved V genes account for less than half of the shortfall, and the remainder is unexplained. From that table come the V and J calls and clone size; the DNA was used to work out D and trimming. This sample comprises 180,000 or so clones, 70% to 85% of them detected only once. The ten largest account for 9.8% of the sample.

The receptor was isolated from an elderly woman with acute or convalescent COVID-19. The sequenced sample consisted of peripheral blood. Here the chain combines TRBV6-5 and TRBJ1-6; no D gene can be assigned with confidence. CDR3 loop: CASSSVSSYNSPLHF. The DNA is TGTGCCAGCAGCTCTGTTAGCTCCTATAATTCACCCCTCCACTTT.